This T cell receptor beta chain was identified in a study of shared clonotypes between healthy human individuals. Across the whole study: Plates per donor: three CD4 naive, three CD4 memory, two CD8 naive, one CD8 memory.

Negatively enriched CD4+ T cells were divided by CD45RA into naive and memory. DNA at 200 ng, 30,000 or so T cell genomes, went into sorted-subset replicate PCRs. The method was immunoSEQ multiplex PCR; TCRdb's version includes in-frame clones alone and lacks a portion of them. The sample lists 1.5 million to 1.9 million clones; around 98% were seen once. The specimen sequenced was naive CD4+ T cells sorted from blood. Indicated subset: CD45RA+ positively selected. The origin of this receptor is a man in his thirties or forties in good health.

Written as DNA, the CDR3 is TGCGCCAGCAGCCAACTCGGGTTGACTTTAGATACGCAGTATTTT. Residues: CASSQLGLTLDTQYF. The V gene is TRBV4-1, the J gene TRBJ2-3, with D unclear. This CDR3 contains 15 residues. Trimming took 2 bases from V and 5 from J, leaving 14 bases between them. Germline CDR1 is MGHRA and CDR2 is YSYEKL.